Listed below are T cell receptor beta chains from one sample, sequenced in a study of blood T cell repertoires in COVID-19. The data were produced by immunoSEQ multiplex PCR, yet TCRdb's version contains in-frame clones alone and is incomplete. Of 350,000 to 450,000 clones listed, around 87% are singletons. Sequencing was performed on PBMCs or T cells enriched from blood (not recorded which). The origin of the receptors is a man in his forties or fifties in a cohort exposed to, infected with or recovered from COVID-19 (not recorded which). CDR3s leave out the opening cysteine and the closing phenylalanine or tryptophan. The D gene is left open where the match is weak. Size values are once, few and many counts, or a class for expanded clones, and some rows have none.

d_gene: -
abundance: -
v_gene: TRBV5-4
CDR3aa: ASSIAGIPNSPLH

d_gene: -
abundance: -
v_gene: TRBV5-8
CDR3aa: ASSLSYRALFQY

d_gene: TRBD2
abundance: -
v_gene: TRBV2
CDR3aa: ASSGQGSGTGLAGGETQY

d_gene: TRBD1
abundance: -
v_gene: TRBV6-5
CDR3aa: ASRRDRAENQPQH

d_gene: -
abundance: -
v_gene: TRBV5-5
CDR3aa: ASSLGQEMNGYT

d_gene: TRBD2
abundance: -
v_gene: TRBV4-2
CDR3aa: ASSSRVAGVSYEQY

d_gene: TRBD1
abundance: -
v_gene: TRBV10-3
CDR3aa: AISRGPISGNTIY

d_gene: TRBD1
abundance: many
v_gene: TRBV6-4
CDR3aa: ASSDTGTGSGANVLT

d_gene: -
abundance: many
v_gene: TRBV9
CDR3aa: ASSAQAGTLSGYT

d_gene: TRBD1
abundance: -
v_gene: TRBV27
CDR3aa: ASSPGQGTGELF

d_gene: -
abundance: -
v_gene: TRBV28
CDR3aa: ASSLFPTSYGYT

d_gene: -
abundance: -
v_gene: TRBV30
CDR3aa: AWSIGLFLSNEKLF

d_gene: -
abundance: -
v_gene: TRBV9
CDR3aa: ASSPQDSRNQPQH

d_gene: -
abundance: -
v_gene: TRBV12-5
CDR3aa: ASGLVLGLAF

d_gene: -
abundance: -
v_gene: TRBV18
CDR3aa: ASSMGEVYEQY

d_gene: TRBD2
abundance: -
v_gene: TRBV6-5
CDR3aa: ASSLSSGSIF

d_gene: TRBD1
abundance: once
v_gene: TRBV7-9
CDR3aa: ASSLGTGIDQETQY

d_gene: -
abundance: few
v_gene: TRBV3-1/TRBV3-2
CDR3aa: ASSHTNYEQY

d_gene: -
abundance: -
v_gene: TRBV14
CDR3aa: ASSQDIHGYNEQF

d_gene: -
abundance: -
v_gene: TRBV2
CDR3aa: ASRLGGSYEQY

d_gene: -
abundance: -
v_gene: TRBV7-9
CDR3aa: ASSSGHPLVANYGYT

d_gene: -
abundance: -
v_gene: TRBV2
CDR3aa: ASSVAPSGEAF

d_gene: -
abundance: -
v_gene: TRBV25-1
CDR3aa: ASSVGAYGYT

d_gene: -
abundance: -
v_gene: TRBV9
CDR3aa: ASSVGGMFSGELF

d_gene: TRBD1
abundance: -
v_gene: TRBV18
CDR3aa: ASSQGRTGGFWRGSRTSYNEQF

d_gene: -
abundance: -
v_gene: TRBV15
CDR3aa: ATWAGGGTGANVLT

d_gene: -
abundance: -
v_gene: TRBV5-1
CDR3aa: ASSLVGSSGANVLT

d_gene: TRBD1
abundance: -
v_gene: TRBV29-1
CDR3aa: SGDSSESYT

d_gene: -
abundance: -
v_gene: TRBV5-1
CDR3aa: ASSLGDLARFSYNEQF

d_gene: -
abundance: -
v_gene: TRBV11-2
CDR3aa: ASSPALYEQY

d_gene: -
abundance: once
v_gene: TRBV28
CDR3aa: ASSFQANNQPQH

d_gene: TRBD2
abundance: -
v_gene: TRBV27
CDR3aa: ASSPLAGTTDTQY

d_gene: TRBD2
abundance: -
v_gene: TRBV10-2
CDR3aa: ASISGTYEQY

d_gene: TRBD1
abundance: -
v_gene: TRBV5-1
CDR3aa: ATTGGRTDTQY

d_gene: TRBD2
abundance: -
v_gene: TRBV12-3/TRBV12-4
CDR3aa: ASSPGTSKS

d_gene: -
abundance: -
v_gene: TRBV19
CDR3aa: ASSIDSGRTDTQY

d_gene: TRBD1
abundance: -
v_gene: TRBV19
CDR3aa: ASSKDRVLSYT